These 8 T cell receptor beta chains originate from one sample sequenced in a study of CD8+CD57+ T cells in acquired aplastic anemia. Previously, flow cytometry had revealed CD8+CD57+ cell expansion in the patients chosen for sequencing. Genomic DNA provided the template from which TCR beta VDJ and CDR3 profiles were obtained. TCRdb independently ran MiXCR on the reads; one entry per CDR3 protein. Counted here are some 160,000 distinct CDR3 sequences, roughly 43% occurring once; the ten biggest clones make up 2.5% to 3.5%. Sequencing was done on a sample of sorted CD4+, CD8+, or CD8+CD57+ T cells (not recorded which) from PBMCs. The receptors stem from a human donor with aplastic anemia.

This clonotype was seen repeatedly, ten times or more. The rearrangement joins TRBV6-6 to TRBJ1-3; 9 bases are shared with TRBD1. V was clipped by 4 bases and J by 3 bases; unmatched bases: 4. The V gene's germline CDR1 is MNHNY and CDR2 SVGAGI (reference sequence). The CDR3 loop spans 15 amino acids. The CDR3 nucleotides are TGTGCCAGCAGTTCACAGGGGGCAGGTGGAAACACCATATATTTT. Amino acid sequence: CASSSQGAGGNTIYF.

Concerning this clonotype: A much more abundant neighbour one base away suggests this may be a read error. This sequence joins TRBV5-1 and TRBJ1-2; no definite D call. The CDR3 sequence is 15 residues long. The V end lost 0 bases, the J end lost 8 bases, and 17 bases lay between the germline ends. CDR1 is SGHRS and CDR2 is YFSETQ in the germline V gene. The CDR3 DNA reads TGCGCCAGCAGCTTGGGACGGGCCGGGGAGGGCGGCTACACCTTC. As protein: CASSLGRAGEGGYTF.

The V call is TRBV19, the J call TRBJ1-5; 8 bases agree with TRBD1. The germline V gene encodes CDR1 LNHDA and CDR2 SQIVND (reference sequence). The CDR3 contains 15 residues. The junction had 8 bases not matched to a gene; V was cut back by 8 bases and J by 2 bases. CDR3 amino acids: CASRQGASGNQPQHF. In nucleotides, the CDR3 is TGTGCCAGTCGGCAGGGGGCCAGTGGCAATCAGCCCCAGCATTTT.

This chain connects TRBV7-9 to TRBJ1-1; unclear D gene. The CDR3 has 10 amino acids. V lost 11 bases and J 0 bases, leaving 4 bases between the germline ends. Germline CDR1 reads SEHNR; CDR2 reads FQNEAQ (reference sequence). CDR3 region: CAVVNTEAFF. As DNA, the CDR3 is TGTGCCGTGGTGAACACTGAAGCTTTCTTT.

In this sample, this clonotype turned up many times. The gene calls are TRBV12-5 and TRBJ1-1; no clear D. CDR3 size: 16 residues. V lost 0 bases and J 1 base, leaving 12 bases between the germline ends. Per germline, CDR1 LGHNT and CDR2 FRNRAP. CDR3 in DNA: TGTGCTAGTGGTTTGGTACTAAGCGTCGCGAACACTGAAGCTTTCTTT. It is translated as CASGLVLSVANTEAFF.

As DNA, the CDR3 is TGTGCCAGCAGCGTAGCGTACTATGACAACACCTTC. Translated, it gives CASSVAYYDNTF. This chain links TRBV9 with TRBJ1-2; D is ambiguous. Germline CDR1 reads SGDLS; CDR2 reads YYNGEE. V lost 0 bases and J lost 12, with 12 bases in between. The length of the CDR3 is 12 residues. Complete variable domain (other parts from reference TRBV9 and TRBJ1-2): DSGVTQTPKHLITATGQRVTLRCSPRSGDLSVYWYQQSLDQGLQFLIQYYNGEERAKGNILERFSAQQFPDLHSELNLSSLELGDSALYFCASSVAYYDNTFGSGTRLTVV.

This clonotype was detected ten times or more. The V gene is TRBV9, the J gene TRBJ1-1; D unresolved. The V and J ends lost 2 bases and 0 bases respectively, with 8 bases between them. In germline, CDR1 is SGDLS, CDR2 YYNGEE. The CDR3 is 14 amino acids. CDR3 loop: CASSVGVVNTEAFF. CDR3 nucleotide sequence: TGTGCCAGCAGCGTGGGAGTGGTGAACACTGAAGCTTTCTTT.

This clonotype has ten or more counts. This chain uses TRBV9 with TRBJ1-1; D remains ambiguous. Germline loops: CDR1 SGDLS, CDR2 YYNGEE. V gave up 0 bases and J gave up 6 bases, with 9 bases separating them. This CDR3 region has 13 residues. The CDR3 nucleotides read TGTGCCAGCAGCGTAGATTGGAAGGCTGAAGCTTTCTTT. Protein: CASSVDWKAEAFF.